This entry describes one T cell receptor beta chain. This sample is part of a study of control samples from healthy donors and cancer patients. V was cut by 5 bases and J by 4 bases, with 5 bases left in between. Germline-derived CDR1 and CDR2 are DFQATT and SNEGSKA (reference sequence). The CDR3 is made up of 10 amino acids. TCRdb's table, derived via immunoSEQ multiplex PCR, lists solely in-frame clones and lacks some. The sample has about 160,000 clones, about 94% seen once. The sequencing sample was made of blood. The chain employs TRBV20-1 and TRBJ1-2; no clear D. The TCR comes from a woman in her 30s in good health. The CDR3 DNA reads TGCAGTGCTGAGCCCTATGGCTACACCTTC. This gives the protein CSAEPYGYTF.